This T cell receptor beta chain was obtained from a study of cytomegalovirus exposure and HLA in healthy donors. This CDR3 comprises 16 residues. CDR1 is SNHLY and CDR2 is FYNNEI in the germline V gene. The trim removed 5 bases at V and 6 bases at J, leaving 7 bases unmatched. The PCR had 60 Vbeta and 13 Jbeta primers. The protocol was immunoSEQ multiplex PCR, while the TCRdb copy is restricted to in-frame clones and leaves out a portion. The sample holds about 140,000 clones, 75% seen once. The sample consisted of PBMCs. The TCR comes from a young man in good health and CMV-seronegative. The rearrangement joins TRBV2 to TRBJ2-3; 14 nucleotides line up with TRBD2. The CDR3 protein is CASSPRLAGGRDTQYF. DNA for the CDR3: TGTGCCAGCAGTCCTCGACTAGCGGGGGGGCGCGATACGCAGTATTTT.